Below are 29 T cell receptor beta chains sequenced from a single sample in a study of vaccination effects on CD4 cells after COVID-19. The culture ran for approximately 10 days, and then CD4+ T cells were isolated. Clones were sequenced by immunoSEQ multiplex PCR, and TCRdb holds only the in-frame ones, with some missing. This sample has around 70,000 clones, with over 60% found just once. These receptors have no known antigen. The starting material was CD4+ T cells from PBMCs cultured without peptide, obtained before COVID-19 vaccination. The receptors shown here come from a human donor who received a COVID-19 vaccine.

The chain has TRBV12-3 or TRBV12-4 and TRBJ1-4; the D is unclear. This CDR3 is built from 13 residues. Deletions cut 3 bases from V and 3 bases from J, with 5 bases between. This chain's CDR3 is CASSLRSNEKLFF. CDR3 in DNA: TGTGCCAGCAGTTTGCGATCTAATGAAAAACTGTTTTTT.

The chain recombines TRBV4-3 with TRBJ1-2; D unclear. Trimming took 0 bases from V and 4 from J, leaving 15 bases between them. In germline, CDR1 is LGHNA, CDR2 YSLEER. The CDR3 contains 16 residues. The chain's CDR3 is CASSQDRWALSYGYTF. In DNA form, the CDR3 reads TGCGCCAGCAGCCAAGATCGATGGGCCCTGAGCTATGGCTACACCTTC.

In nucleotides, the CDR3 is TGTGCCAGCAGCGCCGTCACAGGGACGGCAGAGACCCAGTACTTC. The encoded protein is CASSAVTGTAETQYF. V is TRBV9 and J is TRBJ2-5; weak D call: TRBD1 (6 bases). This CDR3 comprises 15 residues. Germline V gene lookup returns CDR1 SGDLS and CDR2 YYNGEE. V lost 3 bases to trimming and J lost 4 bases, with 16 bases between them.

The rearrangement uses TRBV19 and TRBJ2-2; 13 positions match TRBD2. The CDR3 sequence is 16 residues long. Germline trimming cut 7 bases from V and 7 bases from J; bases unmatched to any gene: 9. Germline CDR1 and CDR2: LNHDA and SQIVND (reference sequence). CDR3 sequence (DNA): TGTGCCAGTAATCCCGGACTAGCGGGGGTAGGCGGGGAGCTGTTTTTT. Amino acid sequence: CASNPGLAGVGGELFF.

The chain is built from TRBV28 and TRBJ1-4, with 9 positions matching TRBD1. This CDR3 has 15 residues. J lost 5 bases, V lost 5 bases, and 6 bases had no gene match. Looked up from germline, CDR1 is MDHEN and CDR2 is SYDVKM. The CDR3 region has the DNA TGTGCCAGCAGTCGGCTCGGGACAGGGAATGAAAAACTGTTTTTT. Translated, it gives CASSRLGTGNEKLFF.

This clone was seen just once. The chain is built from TRBV5-1 and TRBJ1-2; the D is unclear. V was pared by 1 base and J by 4 bases, with 26 bases between. Germline values: CDR1 SGHRS, CDR2 YFSETQ. This CDR3 has 19 residues. CDR3 protein: CASSLSFSQYTKEGYGYTF. CDR3 DNA sequence: TGCGCCAGCAGCTTGAGTTTTTCGCAGTACACGAAGGAGGGCTATGGCTACACCTTC.

The rearrangement links TRBV5-6 to TRBJ1-2; D gene uncertain. This CDR3 region has 13 residues. Trimming took 0 bases from V and 2 from J, leaving 5 bases between them. The germline gives CDR1 SGHDT, CDR2 YYEEEE. CDR3 sequence: CASSLEVNYGYTF. Here the CDR3 DNA reads TGTGCCAGCAGCTTGGAGGTGAACTATGGCTACACCTTC.

The genes are TRBV10-2 and TRBJ2-5; TRBD1 might be the D (5 bases). In germline, CDR1 is WSHSY, CDR2 SAAADI. CDR3 length equals 13 residues. The V and J ends lost 6 bases and 2 bases respectively, with 10 bases between them. The DNA of the CDR3 is TGCGCCAGCAGACGTGACAGACAAGAGACCCAGTACTTC. Protein: CASRRDRQETQYF.

The genes are TRBV5-1 and TRBJ2-1, with 7 positions matching TRBD2. From germline, CDR1 is SGHRS and CDR2 YFSETQ. The ends lost 2 bases at V and 7 bases at J; junction bases unmatched: 9. This CDR3 comprises 15 residues. In nucleotides, the CDR3 is TGCGCCAGCAGCTTTCGGGGGGAGCAAAGGAATGAGCAGTTCTTC. This translates into CASSFRGEQRNEQFF.

This clone was counted once. The genes are TRBV30 and TRBJ2-1, with 8 bases matching TRBD2. The germline CDR1 and CDR2 sequences are GTSNPN and SVGIG (reference sequence). V shed 3 bases and J 9 bases; nucleotides not matched to a gene: 10. The CDR3 spans 14 residues. CDR3: CAWRKSGGWGEQFF. CDR3 nucleotides: TGTGCCTGGAGGAAGAGCGGGGGATGGGGTGAGCAGTTCTTC.

The V gene is TRBV18, the J gene TRBJ2-2; 9 nucleotides align to TRBD2. This CDR3 has 16 residues. Germline CDR1 is KGHSH and CDR2 is LQKENI. J was trimmed by 0 bases and V by 3 bases; bases with no gene match: 2. The CDR3 loop is CASSPVAGANTGELFF. DNA of the CDR3: TGTGCCAGCTCACCGGTAGCGGGGGCGAACACCGGGGAGCTGTTTTTT.

This clone was recorded only once. This chain links TRBV7-2 with TRBJ2-3; possible D gene TRBD1, 6 bases. This CDR3 is built from 14 residues. V lost 3 bases, J lost 1 base, and 8 bases lay in between. Germline loops: CDR1 SGHTA, CDR2 FQGNSA. In DNA form, the CDR3 reads TGTGCCAGCAGCTTGAACAGGGGCACAGATACGCAGTATTTT. The encoded protein is CASSLNRGTDTQYF.

The chain uses TRBV28 and TRBJ2-3; D ambiguous. This CDR3 is built from 15 residues. Per germline, CDR1 MDHEN and CDR2 SYDVKM. Trimming took off 1 base at V and 5 bases at J, with 13 bases between the two ends. The CDR3 nucleotides are TGTGCCAGCAGTTTATCTGGTACCGGCGGAGATACGCAGTATTTT. Translating gives CASSLSGTGGDTQYF. Combining the CDR3 with reference TRBV28 and TRBJ2-3 gives the whole variable domain DVKVTQSSRYLVKRTGEKVFLECVQDMDHENMFWYRQDPGLGLRLIYFSYDVKMKEKGDIPEGYSVSREKKERFSLILESASTNQTSMYLCASSLSGTGGDTQYFGPGTRLTVL.

This clone was counted a single time. This chain joins TRBV19 and TRBJ2-2; the D gene is possibly TRBD1 (5 bases). The CDR3 is made up of 14 amino acids. Germline loops: CDR1 LNHDA, CDR2 SQIVND (reference sequence). V lost 4 bases and J 6 bases, leaving 12 bases between the germline ends. As DNA, the CDR3 is TGTGCCAGTAGTAGAAGTGGCAGGGCCGGGGAGCTGTTTTTT. Encoded protein: CASSRSGRAGELFF.

This chain joins TRBV10-3 and TRBJ2-7; 8 bases line up with TRBD1. From germline, CDR1 is ENHRY and CDR2 SYGVKD. The CDR3 sequence is 12 residues long. V lost 10 bases, J lost 5 bases, and 7 bases stayed unmatched. CDR3 region: CATRDRGDEQYV. CDR3 nucleotide sequence: TGTGCCACACGAGACAGGGGCGACGAGCAGTACGTC.

The chain recombines TRBV19 with TRBJ2-5, with 10 bases that match TRBD2. From germline, CDR1 is LNHDA and CDR2 SQIVND (reference sequence). The CDR3 consists of 14 residues. J lost 1 base, V lost 8 bases, and 4 bases had no gene match. The CDR3 protein is CASRLAGAQETQYF. Written as DNA, the CDR3 is TGTGCCAGTCGACTAGCGGGTGCCCAAGAGACCCAGTACTTC.

This clone has more than one count but fewer than ten. This sequence joins TRBV9 and TRBJ1-4; D remains ambiguous. The germline gives CDR1 SGDLS, CDR2 YYNGEE. The CDR3 runs to 14 residues. Trimming took 0 bases from V and 8 from J, leaving 11 bases between them. This CDR3 is CASSVGWSAEKLFF. The CDR3 DNA follows: TGTGCCAGCAGCGTAGGCTGGTCGGCGGAAAAACTGTTTTTT.

In DNA form, the CDR3 reads TGTGCCATCAGTGAGCCGGGGAGTAGCGGGGGGTCCCAGTACTTC. This translates into CAISEPGSSGGSQYF. The V gene is TRBV10-3, the J gene TRBJ2-5, with 10 bases lining up with TRBD2. Trimming cost V 2 bases and J 9 bases; bases outside gene matches: 9. Germline CDR1 is ENHRY and CDR2 is SYGVKD. The CDR3 consists of 15 residues.

The chain couples TRBV5-1 to TRBJ2-1; 7 nucleotides align to TRBD2. The CDR3 runs 14 residues. V lost 5 bases, J lost 6 bases, and 8 bases stayed unmatched. Germline V gene data show CDR1 as SGHRS and CDR2 as YFSETQ. CDR3 residues: CASRGTTHANEQFF. In nucleotides, the CDR3 is TGCGCCAGCAGGGGGACTACCCATGCCAATGAGCAGTTCTTC.

The V and J genes are TRBV5-4 and TRBJ2-5, with D tentatively TRBD2 (6 bases). The CDR3 covers 14 residues. CDR1 and CDR2 (germline): SGHNT, YYREEE (reference sequence). The ends were cut back, 4 bases at V and 1 base at J, with 11 bases in the middle. The CDR3 spells CASSPFGGQETQYF. CDR3 nucleotides: TGTGCCAGCAGCCCATTCGGGGGCCAAGAGACCCAGTACTTC.

V and J are TRBV7-9 and TRBJ1-4; the D gene is possibly TRBD1 (5 bases). Trimming pared 5 bases from V and 3 bases from J, leaving 13 bases between. Germline V gene lookup returns CDR1 SEHNR and CDR2 FQNEAQ (reference sequence). CDR3 size: 15 residues. Written as DNA, the CDR3 is TGTGCCAGCAGCCATGGACGGGGGGCTAATGAAAAACTGTTTTTT. Its translation is CASSHGRGANEKLFF.

This clone was observed a handful of times. The J gene is TRBJ2-7, the V gene TRBV28; 9 positions match TRBD1. CDR3 length: 14 amino acids. After removal of 6 bases from V and 0 bases from J, the junction contained 3 bases not matched to a gene. CDR1 MDHEN and CDR2 SYDVKM come from the germline V gene. The CDR3 here is CASSGTGSSYEQYV. The CDR3 DNA reads TGTGCCAGCAGCGGGACAGGGAGCTCCTACGAGCAGTACGTC.

V gene TRBV2 combines with J gene TRBJ2-5; the match to TRBD2 covers 8 bases. Germline-derived CDR1 and CDR2 are SNHLY and FYNNEI. This CDR3 region has 15 residues. With 3 bases clipped from V and 2 bases from J, the junction kept 5 bases outside the gene matches. In DNA form, the CDR3 reads TGTGCCAGCAGTGATTCGGGACTAGTTCAAGAGACCCAGTACTTC. It yields the protein CASSDSGLVQETQYF.

Here the CDR3 DNA reads TGTGCCAGCAGCTTGGGATCAGGGGCGGGAGAGACCCAGTACTTC. Amino acids: CASSLGSGAGETQYF. The J gene is TRBJ2-5, the V gene TRBV5-4, with a weak D call TRBD1 (6 bases). Germline V gene lookup returns CDR1 SGHNT and CDR2 YYREEE (reference sequence). CDR3 length equals 15 residues. Trimming stripped 0 bases from V and 4 bases from J, with 13 bases between.

A note on this clone: Mismatch with germline at one junction end may stem from a read error. This chain joins TRBV2 and TRBJ2-2; D may be TRBD1 or TRBD2 (5 bases each). This CDR3 has 16 residues. The V gene's germline CDR1 is SNHLY and CDR2 FYNNEI. The CDR3 DNA follows: TGTGCCAGCAGGGAAGAGTTGCTGGGGGACACCGGGGAGCTGTTTTTT. Its protein product is CASREELLGDTGELFF.

The gene calls are TRBV24-1 and TRBJ2-3, with no clear D. Germline values: CDR1 KGHDR, CDR2 SFDVKD. The CDR3 spans 12 residues. Trimming pared 4 bases from V and 3 bases from J, leaving 4 bases between. CDR3 residues: CATSETTDTQYF. The CDR3 nucleotides read TGTGCCACCAGTGAAACTACAGATACGCAGTATTTT.

J is TRBJ2-3 and V is TRBV10-3; the match to TRBD1 covers 9 bases. CDR3 length: 17 amino acids. The trim removed 6 bases at V and 0 bases at J, leaving 10 bases unmatched. Germline-derived CDR1 and CDR2 are ENHRY and SYGVKD. For the CDR3, the DNA is TGTGCCATCAGGGCGGGGACAGGGCAATCTAGCACAGATACGCAGTATTTT. It is translated as CAIRAGTGQSSTDTQYF.

This chain joins TRBV4-3 and TRBJ1-4; no definite D call. V was pared by 1 base and J by 8 bases, with 8 bases between. Germline-derived CDR1 and CDR2 are LGHNA and YSLEER. The CDR3 is 13 residues long. CDR3: CASSQGLGEKLFF. The CDR3 coding sequence is TGCGCCAGCAGCCAAGGGCTGGGGGAAAAACTGTTTTTT.

The V call is TRBV28, the J call TRBJ2-5; the D gene is possibly TRBD1 (6 bases). The CDR3 is 15 amino acids. Germline CDR1 MDHEN, CDR2 SYDVKM. The V gene lost 7 bases and the J gene lost 1 base, with 16 bases spanning the gap. Here the CDR3 DNA reads TGTGCCAGCACCTCCCCTCGGACAGCCCAAGAGACCCAGTACTTC. Translation: CASTSPRTAQETQYF.